The 23 T cell receptor beta chains presented below share a single source sample, sequenced in a study of blood T cell repertoires in COVID-19. Clones were read by immunoSEQ multiplex PCR, and TCRdb kept only the in-frame ones, dropping some. The repertoire holds about 97,000 clones, with about 89% as singletons. The sample was peripheral blood. These receptors were obtained from a woman aged 25 to 45 with acute or convalescent COVID-19.

The chain recombines TRBV7-3 with TRBJ2-3, with 9 positions matching TRBD2. Germline V gene data show CDR1 as SGHTA and CDR2 as FQGTGA. V shed 5 bases and J 2 bases; nucleotides not matched to a gene: 11. The CDR3 extends over 17 amino acids. The DNA of the CDR3 is TGTGCCAGCAGCCACCTTGGCGGGGGGGCCCTCACAGATACGCAGTATTTT. Translating it yields CASSHLGGGALTDTQYF.

The rearrangement uses TRBV30 and TRBJ1-2, with 7 bases aligning to TRBD1. Germline CDR1 and CDR2: GTSNPN and SVGIG (reference sequence). V was pared by 7 bases and J by 4 bases, with 15 bases of the junction left unmatched. This CDR3 comprises 15 residues. CDR3 residues: CASWRRRGHGYGYTF. CDR3 DNA: TGTGCCTCGTGGAGGAGGAGGGGGCACGGCTATGGCTACACCTTC.

V is TRBV28 and J is TRBJ1-4; D remains unclear. Germline CDR1 and CDR2: MDHEN and SYDVKM. The CDR3 totals 12 residues. Deletions cut 5 bases from V and 3 bases from J, with 4 bases between. In DNA, the CDR3 is TGTGCCAGCAGTCTCCCTAATGAAAAACTGTTTTTT. Residues: CASSLPNEKLFF. The whole variable domain, filled in from reference TRBV28 and TRBJ1-4, reads DVKVTQSSRYLVKRTGEKVFLECVQDMDHENMFWYRQDPGLGLRLIYFSYDVKMKEKGDIPEGYSVSREKKERFSLILESASTNQTSMYLCASSLPNEKLFFGSGTQLSVL.

This clone is categorized as medium-sized. The chain has TRBV2 and TRBJ2-2, with TRBD1 identical over 7 bases. The CDR3 extends over 17 amino acids. The germline CDR1 and CDR2 sequences are SNHLY and FYNNEI. Trimming at V came to 5 bases and at J to 2 bases, leaving 11 bases not matched to a gene. Here the CDR3 reads CASSLSRDSPNTGELFF. The CDR3 DNA sequence: TGTGCCAGCAGTTTGTCCCGGGACAGCCCTAACACCGGGGAGCTGTTTTTT.

The chain employs TRBV5-1 and TRBJ1-2; possible D gene TRBD1, 5 bases. The germline V and J ends were trimmed by 5 bases and 4 bases, with 18 bases remaining between them. The CDR3 totals 15 residues. The germline CDR1 and CDR2 sequences are SGHRS and YFSETQ. The CDR3 nucleotides are TGCGCCAGCAGGGTTATCGCCGGGACTACCTATGGCTACACCTTC. Translated: CASRVIAGTTYGYTF. The full variable domain, its missing parts supplied by reference TRBV5-1 and TRBJ1-2, is KAGVTQTPRYLIKTRGQQVTLSCSPISGHRSVSWYQQTPGQGLQFLFEYFSETQRNKGNFPGRFSGRQFSNSRSEMNVSTLELGDSALYLCASRVIAGTTYGYTFGSGTRLTVV.

The chain uses TRBV18 and TRBJ1-4, with TRBD1 as a possible D gene (5 bases). V lost 4 bases, J lost 3 bases, and 12 bases lay in between. Germline loops: CDR1 KGHSH, CDR2 LQKENI. The CDR3 length is 15 residues. The CDR3 DNA is TGTGCCAGCTCACTCCGGCGGGGACCTAATGAAAAACTGTTTTTT. This sequence encodes CASSLRRGPNEKLFF.

The chain is built from TRBV19 and TRBJ1-1, with D perhaps matching TRBD1 (6 bases). This CDR3 spans 15 amino acids. Per the germline V gene, CDR1 is LNHDA and CDR2 is SQIVND (reference sequence). Deletions cut 1 base from V and 5 bases from J, with 14 bases between. CDR3: CASSIGRGAFTEAFF. CDR3 nucleotides: TGTGCCAGTAGTATAGGGCGGGGGGCGTTTACTGAAGCTTTCTTT.

This chain connects TRBV12-5 to TRBJ2-7; 10 bases are a match to TRBD2. The CDR3 is 17 residues long. Germline CDR1 is LGHNT and CDR2 is FRNRAP. The V gene end was trimmed by 3 bases and the J gene end by 4 bases; junction bases not matched to a gene: 12. As DNA, the CDR3 is TGTGCTAGTGGTTTTCCCCTTACTAGCGGGGATCCGTACGAGCAGTACTTC. This translates into CASGFPLTSGDPYEQYF.

The V gene is TRBV5-1, the J gene TRBJ1-5; weak D call: TRBD1 (5 bases). This CDR3 has 15 residues. The germline V gene has CDR1 SGHRS and CDR2 YFSETQ. Trimming cost V 0 bases and J 2 bases, with 9 bases left between them. CDR3 amino acids: CASSLDPGGNQPQHF. CDR3 in DNA: TGCGCCAGCAGCTTGGACCCGGGGGGCAATCAGCCCCAGCATTTT. The variable domain in full, with the rest retrieved from reference TRBV5-1 and TRBJ1-5, is KAGVTQTPRYLIKTRGQQVTLSCSPISGHRSVSWYQQTPGQGLQFLFEYFSETQRNKGNFPGRFSGRQFSNSRSEMNVSTLELGDSALYLCASSLDPGGNQPQHFGDGTRLSIL.

The chain combines TRBV7-2 with TRBJ2-7; 7 bases align to TRBD1. Germline V CDR1 and CDR2: SGHTA, FQGNSA. The junction had 3 bases not matched to a gene; V was cut back by 1 base and J by 0 bases. CDR3 length: 15 amino acids. The CDR3 protein is CASSLGDSYSYEQYF. CDR3 in DNA: TGTGCCAGCAGCTTAGGGGACAGCTACTCCTACGAGCAGTACTTC. The variable domain in full, completed from reference TRBV7-2 and TRBJ2-7, reads GAGVSQSPSNKVTEKGKDVELRCDPISGHTALYWYRQSLGQGLEFLIYFQGNSAPDKSGLPSDRFSAERTGGSVSTLTIQRTQQEDSAVYLCASSLGDSYSYEQYFGPGTRLTVT.

The chain joins TRBV3-1 (or the pseudogene TRBV3-2) to TRBJ2-2; a possible D gene is TRBD2 (6 bases). The ends were cut back, 1 base at V and 7 bases at J, with 13 bases in the middle. CDR1 and CDR2 from the germline V gene are LGHDT and YNNKEL (reference sequence). The CDR3 sequence is 15 residues long. Here the CDR3 DNA reads TGTGCCAGCAGCCAAGGACCGGGGGAGGTCGGGGAGCTGTTTTTT. Translating it yields CASSQGPGEVGELFF.

V usage is TRBV6-5 and J usage is TRBJ2-1; 10 bases align to TRBD2. This CDR3 has 15 amino acids. J gave up 6 bases and V 5 bases, and 7 bases lay outside the gene matches. Germline lookup yields CDR1 MNHEY and CDR2 SVGAGI. The CDR3 here is CASSTGASGGNEQFF. In nucleotides, the CDR3 is TGTGCCAGCAGTACGGGGGCTAGCGGGGGCAATGAGCAGTTCTTC.

The chain combines TRBV6-5 with TRBJ1-2; 9 nucleotides line up with TRBD1. The junction had 8 bases not matched to a gene; V was cut back by 2 bases and J by 7 bases. In germline, CDR1 is MNHEY, CDR2 SVGAGI. This CDR3 is 15 amino acids long. The DNA of the CDR3 is TGTGCCAGCAGTTACGGGGACAGGGACCTCTCTGGCTACACCTTC. Translation: CASSYGDRDLSGYTF.

This chain uses TRBV29-1 with TRBJ2-3, with D maybe TRBD1 (5 bases). V lost 8 bases to trimming and J lost 0 bases, with 18 bases between them. Germline CDR1 is SQVTM and CDR2 is ANQGSEA. The length of the CDR3 is 15 residues. CDR3 bases: TGCAGCTTCCGCCCAGGGCAGACTAGCACAGATACGCAGTATTTT. Amino acid sequence: CSFRPGQTSTDTQYF.

Here the CDR3 reads CASSEWGGVGSPLHF. The CDR3 DNA follows: TGTGCCAGCAGTGAATGGGGAGGGGTGGGTTCACCCCTCCACTTT. The rearrangement uses TRBV25-1 and TRBJ1-6, with D possibly TRBD1 on 5 matching bases. The CDR3 is 15 amino acids. Per germline, CDR1 MGHDK and CDR2 SYGVNS. The ends were cut back, 1 base at V and 9 bases at J, with 13 bases in the middle.

The chain uses TRBV11-2 and TRBJ1-1, with unresolved D. This CDR3 region has 15 residues. Trimming took off 5 bases at V and 1 base at J, with 14 bases between the two ends. The V gene's germline CDR1 is SGHAT and CDR2 FQNNGV. CDR3 region: CASSPSPRGNTEAFF. The CDR3 DNA reads TGTGCCAGCAGCCCAAGTCCCCGAGGGAACACTGAAGCTTTCTTT.

The CDR3 is CASSAGQGVWTDTQYF. CDR3 DNA sequence: TGCGCCAGCAGCGCAGGCCAGGGTGTTTGGACAGATACGCAGTATTTT. This chain connects TRBV5-1 to TRBJ2-3; TRBD1 might be the D (5 bases). V lost 4 bases, J lost 3 bases, and 18 bases lay in between. The CDR3 is made up of 16 amino acids. Germline V CDR1 and CDR2: SGHRS, YFSETQ.

The chain joins TRBV19 to TRBJ1-6; TRBD1 matches at 10 bases. The CDR3 is 16 residues long. Germline V gene sequence: CDR1 LNHDA, CDR2 SQIVND (reference sequence). V lost 6 bases to trimming and J lost 7 bases; unmatched junction nucleotides: 9. As DNA, the CDR3 is TGTGCCAGTAGGCCGGGGGACAGGGGAAGAAATTCACCCCTCCACTTT. It yields the protein CASRPGDRGRNSPLHF. Complete variable domain (other parts from reference TRBV19 and TRBJ1-6): DGGITQSPKYLFRKEGQNVTLSCEQNLNHDAMYWYRQDPGQGLRLIYYSQIVNDFQKGDIAEGYSVSREKKESFPLTVTSAQKNPTAFYLCASRPGDRGRNSPLHFGNGTRLTVT.

The gene calls are TRBV2 and TRBJ2-3, with a weak D call TRBD1 (6 bases). CDR1 SNHLY and CDR2 FYNNEI come from the germline V gene. The V end was cut by 7 bases, the J end by 1 base, with 15 bases between. The CDR3 has 15 amino acids. CDR3 sequence: CASTPARGGTDTQYF. The CDR3, as DNA: TGTGCCAGCACTCCAGCCAGGGGAGGCACAGATACGCAGTATTTT.

This chain connects TRBV19 to TRBJ2-7, with TRBD2 as a possible D gene (6 bases). V was pared by 5 bases and J by 0 bases, with 17 bases between. CDR1 is LNHDA, CDR2 SQIVND, per germline (reference sequence). The CDR3 loop spans 16 amino acids. The CDR3 protein is CASSPPGGSASYEQYF. In DNA, the CDR3 is TGTGCCAGTAGTCCCCCCGGGGGATCGGCCTCCTACGAGCAGTACTTC.

The rearrangement uses TRBV5-1 and TRBJ2-7; D is undetermined. Germline V gene lookup returns CDR1 SGHRS and CDR2 YFSETQ. The CDR3 spans 13 residues. Trimming stripped 1 base from V and 4 bases from J, with 9 bases between. The CDR3 loop is CASSLTEMYEQYF. The DNA of the CDR3 is TGCGCCAGCAGCTTGACTGAAATGTACGAGCAGTACTTC.

This chain links TRBV27 with TRBJ1-5; tentatively, D is TRBD1 (5 bases). V was clipped by 5 bases and J by 5 bases, with 16 bases between them. From germline, CDR1 is MNHEY and CDR2 SMNVEV (reference sequence). The CDR3 loop spans 15 amino acids. For the CDR3, the DNA is TGTGCCAGCAGTCCCATAGCGGGGCGGGATCAGCCCCAGCATTTT. It codes for CASSPIAGRDQPQHF.

This chain connects TRBV11-2 to TRBJ1-5; D remains ambiguous. Germline assignment: CDR1 SGHAT and CDR2 FQNNGV. The CDR3 extends over 16 amino acids. Trimming removed 5 bases at V and 3 bases at J, with 17 bases between. CDR3 in amino acids: CASSPTLYGDNQPQHF. For the CDR3, the DNA is TGTGCCAGCAGCCCCACTTTGTATGGAGACAATCAGCCCCAGCATTTT.